These T cell receptor beta chains were read from a single sample in a study of CD8+ T cells in alopecia areata. Generated by immunoSEQ multiplex PCR, the TCRdb table keeps only in-frame clones and is missing some. The table records approximately 210,000 clones, around three fifths of them present only once. The sample consisted of CD4+ T cells sorted from blood, taken at week 24, from a patient treated with tofacitinib. All receptors derive from a human donor with alopecia areata. Each CDR3 is given with its conserved first and last residue. The D gene is left open where the match is weak. Where a row states a size, it is once, few, many or the class of an expanded clone; other rows omit it.

v_call	j_call	d_call	cdr3_length	clone_size	cdr3_aa	cdr3_nt
TRBV29-1	TRBJ1-1	TRBD1	14	.	CSARTGSRNTEAFF	TGCAGCGCAAGGACAGGGTCGAGGAACACTGAAGCTTTCTTT
TRBV30	TRBJ1-5	TRBD1	16	.	CAWSKGQGSSNQPQHF	TGTGCCTGGAGTAAAGGACAGGGCAGTAGCAATCAGCCCCAGCATTTT
TRBV13	TRBJ2-5	TRBD2	17	.	CASSLGPASGAGKTQYF	TGTGCCAGCAGCTTAGGGCCCGCTAGCGGGGCAGGAAAGACCCAGTACTTC
TRBV30	TRBJ2-5	.	12	few	CAWSVQGQTQYF	TGTGCCTGGAGTGTGCAGGGGCAGACCCAGTACTTC
TRBV29-1	TRBJ2-7	.	14	.	CSVVPAGSVSEQYF	TGCAGCGTTGTCCCAGCGGGCAGCGTCTCCGAGCAGTACTTC
TRBV2	TRBJ1-6	.	14	.	CASRIQSARSPLHF	TGTGCCAGCAGGATACAGAGCGCCAGATCACCCCTCCACTTT
TRBV4-3	TRBJ2-3	.	15	.	CASSQETKLTDTQYF	TGCGCCAGCAGCCAAGAAACCAAACTCACAGATACGCAGTATTTT
TRBV7-9	TRBJ2-1	.	13	.	CASSLGTYNEQFF	TGTGCCAGCAGCTTAGGGACCTACAATGAGCAGTTCTTC
TRBV25-1	TRBJ1-6	.	14	few	CASTSVGDNSPLHF	TGTGCCAGCACGTCCGTGGGGGACAATTCACCCCTCCACTTT
TRBV10-3	TRBJ2-3	TRBD2	13	.	CAITASGGDTQYF	TGTGCCATCACGGCTAGCGGGGGAGATACGCAGTATTTT
TRBV6-5	TRBJ1-2	.	16	.	CASSYIGSTTNYGYTF	TGTGCCAGCAGTTACATAGGTAGTACAACTAACTATGGCTACACCTTC
TRBV4-2	TRBJ1-2	.	16	.	CASSQDQFGGNYGYTF	TGTGCCAGCAGCCAAGATCAATTTGGGGGGAACTATGGCTACACCTTC
TRBV2	TRBJ2-1	TRBD1	17	.	CASSVHQAGTADNEQFF	TGTGCCAGCAGTGTACACCAAGCCGGGACAGCGGACAATGAGCAGTTCTTC
TRBV9	TRBJ2-7	.	12	.	CASSVLGGEQYF	TGTGCCAGCAGCGTTTTAGGGGGCGAGCAGTACTTC
TRBV2	TRBJ2-5	.	12	.	CASSEVQETQYF	TGTGCCAGCAGTGAGGTCCAAGAGACCCAGTACTTC
TRBV27	TRBJ1-1	.	14	once	CASSKNRETAEAFF	TGTGCCAGCAGTAAAAACAGGGAGACGGCTGAAGCTTTCTTT
TRBV18	TRBJ1-4	.	14	few	CASSPLYRDEKLFF	TGTGCCAGCTCACCACTATACAGGGATGAAAAACTGTTTTTT
TRBV29-1	TRBJ1-2	.	11	.	CSVASYYGYTF	TGCAGCGTTGCTTCATACTATGGCTACACCTTC
TRBV28	TRBJ2-5	.	11	.	CASSRQETQYF	TGTGCCAGCAGTCGACAAGAGACCCAGTACTTC
TRBV10-3	TRBJ2-3	TRBD2	15	few	CAIRTGGAVGDTQYF	TGTGCCATCAGAACCGGGGGGGCCGTTGGAGATACGCAGTATTTT
TRBV5-1	TRBJ1-6	.	12	few	CASSQPNSPLHF	TGCGCCAGCAGCCAGCCTAATTCACCCCTCCACTTT
TRBV30	TRBJ1-2	.	13	once	CAWKRGRSYGYTF	TGTGCCTGGAAACGGGGAAGATCGTATGGCTACACCTTC
TRBV7-9	TRBJ2-3	TRBD1	13	.	CASSSTGMDTQYF	TGTGCCAGCAGCTCGACAGGGATGGATACGCAGTATTTT
TRBV4-3	TRBJ2-3	TRBD2	14	few	CASSQMTSSDTQYF	TGCGCCAGCAGCCAAATGACTAGCTCAGATACGCAGTATTTT
TRBV7-2	TRBJ1-2	.	14	few	CASSSAGTENGYTF	TGTGCCAGCAGCTCAGCCGGGACCGAAAATGGCTACACCTTC
TRBV29-1	TRBJ2-7	.	14	.	CSVEEAGSAYEQYF	TGCAGCGTTGAAGAAGCAGGGAGCGCCTACGAGCAGTACTTC
TRBV29-1	TRBJ2-4	TRBD1	16	.	CSVAGQGWGAKNIQYF	TGCAGCGTTGCCGGACAGGGCTGGGGGGCCAAAAACATTCAGTACTTC
TRBV9	TRBJ2-5	.	14	.	CASSVGQGRETQYF	TGTGCCAGCAGCGTAGGGCAAGGACGGGAGACCCAGTACTTC
TRBV6-5	TRBJ2-2	.	14	.	CASSPSGFPGELFF	TGTGCCAGCAGTCCGTCGGGGTTCCCCGGGGAGCTGTTTTTT
TRBV29-1	TRBJ1-2	.	14	.	CSVATASINYGYTF	TGCAGCGTTGCTACGGCAAGTATAAACTATGGCTACACCTTC
TRBV29-1	TRBJ2-5	TRBD2	14	.	CSVLRGGLQETQYF	TGCAGCGTACTTCGCGGGGGGCTTCAAGAGACCCAGTACTTC
TRBV29-1	TRBJ2-1	.	11	few	CSSRIGYEQFF	TGCAGCTCCCGGATAGGATATGAGCAGTTCTTC
TRBV18	TRBJ1-5	.	13	.	CASSPGQNQPQHF	TGTGCCAGCTCACCGGGGCAAAATCAGCCCCAGCATTTT
TRBV11-1	TRBJ2-7	TRBD1	12	.	CASSVSGGEQYF	TGTGCCAGCAGCGTATCAGGGGGCGAGCAGTACTTC
TRBV29-1	TRBJ2-7	TRBD1	14	.	CSVEPGTGVHEQYF	TGCAGCGTTGAACCAGGGACAGGAGTCCACGAGCAGTACTTC
TRBV6-5	TRBJ2-2	.	11	few	CASTQGSELFF	TGTGCCAGCACCCAGGGTTCGGAGCTGTTTTTT
TRBV4-3	TRBJ2-3	.	14	.	CASSQDQMTDTQYF	TGCGCCAGCAGCCAAGATCAAATGACGGATACGCAGTATTTT
TRBV29-1	TRBJ1-2	TRBD1	14	.	CSVEKTGLAGGYTF	TGCAGCGTTGAAAAGACAGGGCTGGCTGGGGGCTACACCTTC
TRBV7-2	TRBJ2-3	.	14	.	CASRPGGNTDTQYF	TGTGCCAGCCGACCTGGGGGCAACACAGATACGCAGTATTTT
TRBV29-1	TRBJ2-5	.	16	few	CSVEGRTGAYQETQYF	TGCAGCGTTGAAGGCCGGACTGGGGCGTACCAAGAGACCCAGTACTTC
TRBV10-3	TRBJ1-1	.	12	.	CAISETDSPAFF	TGTGCCATCAGTGAAACGGACAGCCCGGCTTTCTTT
TRBV25-1	TRBJ1-1	.	11	.	CASSRGTEAFF	TGTGCCAGCAGTCGGGGCACTGAAGCTTTCTTT
TRBV19	TRBJ2-3	.	16	.	CASSIAPSWGTDTQYF	TGTGCCAGTAGTATCGCCCCTAGCTGGGGAACAGATACGCAGTATTTT
TRBV14	TRBJ2-5	TRBD2	17	.	CASSQDLASGRQETQYF	TGTGCCAGCAGCCAAGATCTAGCTAGCGGGCGCCAAGAGACCCAGTACTTC